This T cell receptor (beta chain) came from a study of cytomegalovirus exposure and HLA in healthy donors. From germline, CDR1 is SEHNR and CDR2 FQNEAQ (reference sequence). The CDR3 totals 15 residues. The ends were cut back, 1 base at V and 5 bases at J, with 14 bases in the middle. Researchers ran the PCR with 60 Vbeta and 13 Jbeta primers. Some clones are missing from TCRdb's copy, which holds only in-frame ones; the method was immunoSEQ multiplex PCR. The data contain 200,000 or so clones, about 74% of them seen just once; the ten biggest clones take up around 16%. The source is a man in his forties or fifties in good health and CMV-seronegative. V is TRBV7-9 and J is TRBJ1-1; D is undetermined. The sample was PBMCs. CDR3 region: CASSLVAGKGTEAFF. CDR3 coding DNA: TGTGCCAGCAGCTTAGTAGCCGGGAAAGGTACTGAAGCTTTCTTT.